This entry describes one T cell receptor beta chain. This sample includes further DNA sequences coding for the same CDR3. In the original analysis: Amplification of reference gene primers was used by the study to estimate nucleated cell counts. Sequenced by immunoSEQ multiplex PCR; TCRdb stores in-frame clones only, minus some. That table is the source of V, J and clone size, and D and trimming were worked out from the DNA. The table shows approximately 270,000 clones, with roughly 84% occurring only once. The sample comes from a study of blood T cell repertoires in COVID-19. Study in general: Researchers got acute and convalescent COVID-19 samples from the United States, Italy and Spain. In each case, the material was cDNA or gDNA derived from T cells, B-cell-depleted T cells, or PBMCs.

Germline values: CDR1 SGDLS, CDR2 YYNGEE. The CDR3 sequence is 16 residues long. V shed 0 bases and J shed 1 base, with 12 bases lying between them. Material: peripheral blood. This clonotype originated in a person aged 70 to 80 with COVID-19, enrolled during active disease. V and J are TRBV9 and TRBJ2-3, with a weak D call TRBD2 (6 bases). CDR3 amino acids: CASSVGGRGGTDTQYF. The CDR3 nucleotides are TGTGCCAGCAGCGTAGGAGGGCGGGGAGGCACAGATACGCAGTATTTT.